This entry lists 21 T cell receptor beta chains sequenced from one sample in a study of T cell responses to AZD1222 COVID-19 vaccine. TCRdb's copy holds only in-frame clones and misses some; the assay was immunoSEQ multiplex PCR. The sample includes fewer than 140,000 clones, roughly 87% of them seen just once. Source: peripheral blood, taken 28 days after the second AZD1222 dose. These receptor sequences come from an adult who received the AZD1222 COVID-19 vaccine.

This rearrangement joins TRBV19 to TRBJ1-5, with 8 bases that match TRBD1. This CDR3 has 15 amino acids. The germline CDR1 and CDR2 sequences are LNHDA and SQIVND (reference sequence). V shed 7 bases and J 4 bases; nucleotides not matched to a gene: 9. The CDR3 DNA reads TGTGCCAGTACCTCCCAGGGGGCGGCAAATCAGCCCCAGCATTTT. Protein: CASTSQGAANQPQHF.

V gene TRBV2 combines with J gene TRBJ1-6, with 7 bases identical to TRBD1. V lost 7 bases to trimming and J lost 7 bases; unmatched junction nucleotides: 7. Germline values: CDR1 SNHLY, CDR2 FYNNEI. The CDR3 runs 14 residues. CDR3 region: CASKGARGNSPLHF. The CDR3 DNA reads as TGTGCCAGCAAGGGGGCGCGGGGAAATTCACCCCTCCACTTT.

The chain recombines TRBV24-1 with TRBJ2-2; 7 nucleotides match TRBD1. The CDR3 runs 16 residues. Germline assignment: CDR1 KGHDR and CDR2 SFDVKD. Losses at the gene ends were 1 base for V and 9 bases for J; bases not matched to a gene: 10. For the CDR3, the DNA is TGTGCCACCAGTGATTTTGTAGAACAGGGGCGCCGGGAGCTGTTTTTT. This sequence encodes CATSDFVEQGRRELFF.

This clone qualifies as large. The rearrangement uses TRBV14 and TRBJ2-5; D is undetermined. Germline-derived CDR1 and CDR2 are SGHDN and FVKESK. The germline V and J ends were trimmed by 1 base and 4 bases, with 16 bases remaining between them. This CDR3 has 16 residues. CDR3 sequence (DNA): TGTGCCAGCAGCCAAGGCCTCCAGGTGTGGGGAGAGACCCAGTACTTC. This translates into CASSQGLQVWGETQYF.

The chain has TRBV7-6 and TRBJ2-1, with D maybe TRBD1 (6 bases). V gave up 7 bases and J gave up 2 bases, with 15 bases separating them. Germline CDR1 is SGHVS and CDR2 is FNYEAQ. The CDR3 runs to 15 residues. The CDR3 DNA follows: TGTGCCAGCACCCGGGACACCGAAACCTACAATGAGCAGTTCTTC. Translated: CASTRDTETYNEQFF.

V usage is TRBV12-3 or TRBV12-4 and J usage is TRBJ1-2; D gene unclear. Between the trimmed V and J ends, which lost 11 bases and 8 bases, there was a span of 15 bases. This CDR3 contains 11 residues. The CDR3 loop is CACYTPGGYTF. For the CDR3, the DNA is TGTGCCTGCTATACCCCTGGGGGCTACACCTTC.

The chain has TRBV4-2 and TRBJ1-1; 7 nucleotides match TRBD1. The V gene end was trimmed by 1 base and the J gene end by 8 bases; junction bases not matched to a gene: 7. The CDR3 is 14 amino acids. CDR1 and CDR2 (germline): LGHNA, YNFKEQ. Here the CDR3 reads CASSQVNRGLEAFF. CDR3 in DNA: TGTGCCAGCAGCCAAGTGAACAGGGGCCTGGAAGCTTTCTTT.

The chain employs TRBV24-1 and TRBJ1-1; D uncertain. The CDR3 has 12 amino acids. V gave up 2 bases and J gave up 9 bases, with 9 bases separating them. The germline gives CDR1 KGHDR, CDR2 SFDVKD. The CDR3: CATSDYSQKAFF. For the CDR3, the DNA is TGTGCCACCAGTGATTATTCACAGAAAGCTTTCTTT.

The chain joins TRBV6-5 to TRBJ1-6, with D maybe TRBD1 (6 bases). The CDR3 contains 15 residues. The ends were cut back, 10 bases at V and 6 bases at J, with 19 bases in the middle. Germline V gene data show CDR1 as MNHEY and CDR2 as SVGAGI. The CDR3: CATAGGGATNSPLHF. The DNA of the CDR3 is TGTGCCACCGCAGGTGGGGGGGCTACTAATTCACCCCTCCACTTT.

The gene calls are TRBV4-1 and TRBJ2-1; 12 positions match TRBD1. Trimming took 4 bases from V and 5 from J; bases not matched to a gene: 3. Germline V lookup: CDR1 MGHRA, CDR2 YSYEKL. The CDR3 covers 15 residues. This CDR3 reads CASSRGQGANNEQFF. CDR3 bases: TGCGCCAGCAGCCGGGGACAGGGGGCTAACAATGAGCAGTTCTTC.

The chain recombines TRBV6-5 with TRBJ1-2; D is possibly TRBD1 (6 bases). Deletions cut 2 bases from V and 4 bases from J, with 11 bases between. Germline-derived CDR1 and CDR2 are MNHEY and SVGAGI. This CDR3 has 14 residues. As DNA, the CDR3 is TGTGCCAGCAGTTACGGGGGGCGAACCTATGGCTACACCTTC. It yields the protein CASSYGGRTYGYTF.

The chain couples TRBV5-1 to TRBJ2-1, with TRBD2 matching 10 bases. Germline CDR1 and CDR2: SGHRS and YFSETQ. J gave up 3 bases and V 4 bases, and 7 bases lay outside the gene matches. This CDR3 region has 16 residues. This CDR3 is CASSPRIAGGYNEQFF. CDR3 coding DNA: TGCGCCAGCAGCCCCCGGATAGCGGGGGGCTACAATGAGCAGTTCTTC.

CDR3 DNA: TGTGCCATCAGTGAGAAATACACGATCAATCAGCCCCAGCATTTT. Translating it yields CAISEKYTINQPQHF. The chain has TRBV10-3 and TRBJ1-5; D is uncertain. This CDR3 is built from 15 residues. The germline V gene encodes CDR1 ENHRY and CDR2 SYGVKD. The V gene lost 2 bases and the J gene lost 3 bases, with 11 bases spanning the gap.

The chain combines TRBV6-5 with TRBJ1-2; D remains ambiguous. The CDR3 spans 14 residues. Germline V gene sequence: CDR1 MNHEY, CDR2 SVGAGI. Trimming cost V 2 bases and J 2 bases, with 9 bases left between them. The CDR3 is CASSYSGPNYGYTF. The CDR3 DNA reads as TGTGCCAGCAGTTACAGTGGTCCCAACTATGGCTACACCTTC.

The genes are TRBV28 and TRBJ2-7, with D possibly being TRBD1 or TRBD2 (6 bases each). Trimming removed 7 bases at V and 2 bases at J, with 12 bases between. The CDR3 runs to 13 residues. Per germline, CDR1 MDHEN and CDR2 SYDVKM. The CDR3 is CASTYREAYEQYF. The CDR3 DNA reads as TGTGCCAGCACGTACAGGGAGGCCTACGAGCAGTACTTC.

The V call is TRBV9, the J call TRBJ2-4, with a weak D call TRBD2 (6 bases). The CDR3 is 17 residues long. Trimming shortened V by 4 bases and J by 5 bases, and 22 bases separated the two germline ends. In germline, CDR1 is SGDLS, CDR2 YYNGEE. The CDR3 loop reads CASSPERLGGLENIQYF. The CDR3 DNA sequence: TGTGCCAGCAGCCCTGAAAGACTGGGAGGCCTCGAAAACATTCAGTACTTC.

The genes are TRBV5-4 and TRBJ1-2; 10 nucleotides agree with TRBD1. Germline V gives CDR1 SGHNT, CDR2 YYREEE (reference sequence). The CDR3 consists of 15 residues. Trimming at V came to 3 bases and at J to 4 bases, leaving 6 bases not matched to a gene. CDR3 in DNA: TGTGCCAGCAGCTGGGGACAGGGGCCCCCCTATGGCTACACCTTC. Protein sequence: CASSWGQGPPYGYTF.

The chain links TRBV5-1 to TRBJ1-3, with 8 bases identical to TRBD1. The V gene's germline CDR1 is SGHRS and CDR2 YFSETQ. The CDR3 covers 16 residues. Trimming took 4 bases from V and 2 from J; bases not matched to a gene: 8. The CDR3 coding sequence is TGCGCCAGCAGCCAAGCCTCAGGGGGCACTGGAAACACCATATATTTT. It yields the protein CASSQASGGTGNTIYF.

The V and J genes are TRBV7-3 and TRBJ1-1; D may be TRBD1 (5 bases). V dropped 5 bases and J dropped 0 bases, with 16 bases sitting between them. The CDR3 contains 16 residues. Germline V CDR1 and CDR2: SGHTA, FQGTGA. DNA of the CDR3: TGTGCCAGCAGCCTCTGGGGGAGGGGCATGAACACTGAAGCTTTCTTT. Translation gives CASSLWGRGMNTEAFF.

This chain uses TRBV4-3 with TRBJ1-2; D is ambiguous. CDR1 and CDR2 (germline): LGHNA, YSLEER. Trimming pared 3 bases from V and 4 bases from J, leaving 12 bases between. CDR3 size: 14 residues. DNA for the CDR3: TGCGCCAGCAGCCAGGCTGGACTGGGCTATGGCTACACCTTC. Protein sequence: CASSQAGLGYGYTF.

The chain couples TRBV5-1 to TRBJ2-7; D uncertain. Germline-derived CDR1 and CDR2 are SGHRS and YFSETQ. The ends were cut back, 5 bases at V and 5 bases at J, with 11 bases in the middle. This CDR3 spans 12 amino acids. Here the CDR3 DNA reads TGCGCCAGCAGGGCAACCGCCCACGAGCAGTACTTC. Translated: CASRATAHEQYF.